The next 15 T cell receptor beta chains were all read from a single sample in a study of post-analysis software for immune sequencing data. Prepared libraries of TCR beta cDNA carried unique molecular identifiers. TCRdb fed the PCR reads into MiXCR, producing one record per CDR3 protein. The sample holds fewer than 850,000 distinct CDR3 sequences, about 32% seen once. Overall study findings and caveats: Roughly 5 TRBV segments occurring more often in patients than controls included TRBV5-6, TRBV5-1 and TRBV20-1.

These receptors have no known antigen. The sequencing sample was made of blood. These TCRs come from a girl between 10 and 17 years old with multiple sclerosis.

This clonotype was counted a few times. The CDR3 nucleotides read TGTGCCATCAGTGACAGGGGAGACGAAAAACTGTTTTTT. Its translation: CAISDRGDEKLFF. J is TRBJ1-4 and V is TRBV10-3; D perhaps matches TRBD1 (6 bases). The germline gives CDR1 ENHRY, CDR2 SYGVKD. The V gene lost 3 bases and the J gene lost 8 bases, with 10 bases spanning the gap. The CDR3 consists of 13 residues.

The chain combines TRBV20-1 with TRBJ2-7; no firm D call. In germline, CDR1 is DFQATT, CDR2 SNEGSKA (reference sequence). The CDR3 totals 13 residues. Trimming took 0 bases from V and 2 from J, leaving 8 bases between them. In DNA form, the CDR3 reads TGCAGTGCTAGAGATCAACTACCCTACGAGCAGTACTTC. Residues: CSARDQLPYEQYF.

The chain employs TRBV7-2 and TRBJ2-5; D may be TRBD2 (6 bases). The germline V gene encodes CDR1 SGHTA and CDR2 FQGNSA. Trimming left V 5 bases short and J 9 bases short, with 22 bases between. The CDR3 is 15 residues long. CDR3: CASSPKAGTLGAQYF. The CDR3 DNA reads TGTGCCAGCAGCCCGAAGGCGGGGACTCTCGGGGCCCAGTACTTC.

The chain joins TRBV7-2 to TRBJ1-1, with 7 bases fitting TRBD1. In germline, CDR1 is SGHTA, CDR2 FQGNSA. CDR3 length: 15 residues. Trimming removed 5 bases from V and 4 bases from J; junction bases left unmatched: 10. CDR3 residues: CASSLRSRDSTEAFF. The DNA of the CDR3 is TGTGCCAGCAGCCTGAGAAGCCGGGACAGCACTGAAGCTTTCTTT.

This clonotype came up a few times. V gene TRBV5-1 combines with J gene TRBJ2-5; D unclear. Trimming shortened V by 7 bases and J by 7 bases, and 20 bases separated the two germline ends. Germline V gene sequence: CDR1 SGHRS, CDR2 YFSETQ. The length of the CDR3 is 14 residues. The CDR3 sequence is CASRGQPREGTQYF. The CDR3 nucleotides read TGCGCCAGCCGCGGCCAACCTCGAGAAGGGACCCAGTACTTC. The variable domain in full, completed from reference TRBV5-1 and TRBJ2-5, reads KAGVTQTPRYLIKTRGQQVTLSCSPISGHRSVSWYQQTPGQGLQFLFEYFSETQRNKGNFPGRFSGRQFSNSRSEMNVSTLELGDSALYLCASRGQPREGTQYFGPGTRLLVL.

This clonotype was found a few times. The J gene is TRBJ1-4, the V gene TRBV15; D is uncertain. CDR1 is LNHNV and CDR2 is YYDKDF in the germline V gene (reference sequence). This CDR3 comprises 15 residues. V lost 0 bases, J lost 0 bases, and 5 bases lay in between. This CDR3 is CATSRDFATNEKLFF. The CDR3 DNA reads TGTGCCACCAGCAGAGATTTCGCAACTAATGAAAAACTGTTTTTT.

The chain employs TRBV3-1 and TRBJ1-1, with a tentative D call TRBD1 (6 bases). CDR1 is LGHDT and CDR2 is YNNKEL in the germline V gene (reference sequence). The CDR3 has 14 amino acids. The ends were cut back, 1 base at V and 7 bases at J, with 13 bases in the middle. CDR3 region: CASSQVGRGLEAFF. CDR3 sequence (DNA): TGTGCCAGCAGCCAAGTGGGCAGGGGACTTGAAGCTTTCTTT.

This clonotype has a handful of counts. This rearrangement joins TRBV27 to TRBJ2-4; the D gene is possibly TRBD2 (6 bases). Trimming left V 5 bases short and J 0 bases short, with 11 bases between. This CDR3 spans 15 amino acids. Germline V gene lookup returns CDR1 MNHEY and CDR2 SMNVEV (reference sequence). DNA for the CDR3: TGTGCCAGCAGTCCCGCGGGACCAGCCAAAAACATTCAGTACTTC. This codes for CASSPAGPAKNIQYF.

This clonotype was counted only a few times. V and J are TRBV20-1 and TRBJ2-1; TRBD2 is a possible D gene (5 bases). The length of the CDR3 is 14 residues. Trimming left V 7 bases short and J 6 bases short, with 19 bases between. Germline V gene data show CDR1 as DFQATT and CDR2 as SNEGSKA (reference sequence). CDR3 coding DNA: TGCAGTGAAAGGAGCCCCACTAGTGTCAATGAGCAGTTCTTC. Its translation: CSERSPTSVNEQFF.

A remark on this clonotype: The junction does not match germline at one end; this may be a read error. The chain joins TRBV7-9 to TRBJ2-4, with 11 bases lining up with TRBD2. Germline V lookup: CDR1 SEHNR, CDR2 FQNEAQ (reference sequence). This CDR3 has 15 amino acids. This CDR3 is CASSLAGGPGDIQYF. The CDR3, as DNA: TGTGCCAGCAGTTTAGCGGGAGGGCCGGGGGACATTCAGTACTTC.

This chain links TRBV11-2 with TRBJ2-1, with 7 bases identical to TRBD1. CDR1 is SGHAT, CDR2 FQNNGV, per germline. CDR3 length equals 15 residues. V trimming: 3 bases; J trimming: 9 bases; junction bases outside the gene matches: 11. Here the CDR3 DNA reads TGTGCCAGCAGCTTCACGGGACAGCCCCGGGGTGAGCAGTTCTTC. Protein sequence: CASSFTGQPRGEQFF. Full variable domain (rest looked up from reference TRBV11-2 and TRBJ2-1): EAGVAQSPRYKIIEKRQSVAFWCNPISGHATLYWYQQILGQGPKLLIQFQNNGVVDDSQLPKDRFSAERLKGVDSTLKIQPAKLEDSAVYLCASSFTGQPRGEQFFGPGTRLTVL.

The table lists this clonotype with a few counts. A much larger clone differs by one base, so this may be a read error. The chain is built from TRBV20-1 and TRBJ2-5, with D possibly TRBD1 on 7 matching bases. Trimming took off 4 bases at V and 2 bases at J, with 26 bases between the two ends. In germline, CDR1 is DFQATT, CDR2 SNEGSKA (reference sequence). The CDR3 consists of 18 residues. The CDR3 protein is CSAKVGDFDRASQETQYF. The CDR3, as DNA: TGCAGTGCTAAAGTGGGGGACTTCGACAGGGCCTCACAAGAGACCCAGTACTTC.

This clonotype was counted only a few times. V and J are TRBV24-1 and TRBJ2-3; 8 nucleotides line up with TRBD1. Trimming took 3 bases from V and 0 from J; bases not matched to a gene: 4. There are 16 residues in the CDR3. The germline gives CDR1 KGHDR, CDR2 SFDVKD. CDR3 sequence: CATSDITGGSTDTQYF. The CDR3 DNA reads TGTGCCACCAGTGATATAACAGGGGGGAGCACAGATACGCAGTATTTT.

This clonotype was seen repeatedly, ten times or more. The chain combines TRBV28 with TRBJ2-5; perhaps D is TRBD1 or TRBD2 (5 bases each). The V gene lost 5 bases and the J gene lost 8 bases, with 21 bases spanning the gap. The germline gives CDR1 MDHEN, CDR2 SYDVKM. The CDR3 is 15 amino acids. The CDR3 DNA sequence: TGTGCCAGCAGTACCCGCCGGGACCGGGTGCTCACCCAGTACTTC. This encodes CASSTRRDRVLTQYF.

CDR3 loop: CASSVHPDSHEQYF. CDR3 sequence (DNA): TGTGCCAGCAGCGTCCATCCCGACAGTCACGAGCAGTACTTC. The chain is built from TRBV9 and TRBJ2-7, with D possibly matching TRBD1 (5 bases). Between the trimmed V and J ends, which lost 2 bases and 5 bases, there was a span of 14 bases. Germline V gene lookup returns CDR1 SGDLS and CDR2 YYNGEE. The CDR3 has 14 residues.